This entry lists 3 T cell receptor beta chains sequenced from one sample in a study of early T cells in non-severe SARS-CoV-2 infection. From the 5' RACE reads, TCRdb called clonotypes with MiXCR, one entry per CDR3 protein. Of roughly 60,000 distinct CDR3 sequences listed, roughly 10% were seen once; the top ten hold 2.9%. The sample here was whole blood, taken at baseline. These receptors originate from an adult who was a healthcare worker with PCR-confirmed SARS-CoV-2 infection or an uninfected control (not recorded which).

This clonotype was seen more than once but under ten times. The rearrangement joins TRBV12-3 or TRBV12-4 to TRBJ2-7; tentative D call: TRBD2 (5 bases). The CDR3 is made up of 13 amino acids. V lost 4 bases, J lost 3 bases, and 10 bases lay in between. CDR3: CASSWQEDYEQYF. In DNA form, the CDR3 reads TGTGCCAGCAGTTGGCAGGAGGACTACGAGCAGTACTTC.

There are many counts of this clonotype. The rearrangement uses TRBV4-3 and TRBJ2-3; 8 positions match TRBD1. The CDR3 runs 16 residues. Per the germline V gene, CDR1 is LGHNA and CDR2 is YSLEER. The ends lost 1 base at V and 5 bases at J; junction bases unmatched: 8. CDR3 DNA sequence: TGCGCCAGCAGCCAAGGACAGGGGAGGAAGGGAGATACGCAGTATTTT. This translates into CASSQGQGRKGDTQYF.

This clonotype was recorded at least ten times. The rearrangement links TRBV5-1 to TRBJ2-1; D is ambiguous. Germline V gives CDR1 SGHRS, CDR2 YFSETQ. This CDR3 is 14 amino acids long. V lost 7 bases and J 5 bases, leaving 16 bases between the germline ends. CDR3: CASAMGFYHNEQFF. The DNA for the CDR3 is TGCGCCAGCGCAATGGGGTTTTATCACAATGAGCAGTTCTTC.